This T cell receptor beta chain came from a study of T-cell memory formation after mild COVID-19. Overall study context: TCR clustering was largely donor specific.

With regard to this clonotype: Its target is unknown.

Germline assignment: CDR1 SGHRS and CDR2 YFSETQ. The CDR3 contains 16 residues. The ends lost 4 bases at V and 2 bases at J; junction bases unmatched: 9. Regarding the study as a whole: Shrinking CD4+ clones resided mostly in CM and EM, and CD8+ ones in EMRA.

Constant-segment primers served in 5'RACE that generated TCR alpha and TCR beta cDNA libraries bearing sample barcodes and UMIs. TCRdb re-derived calls from the 5' RACE reads in MiXCR, one entry per CDR3 protein. The sample carries hundreds of thousands of distinct CDR3 sequences, roughly 15% recorded once. This clonotype originated in a young man who had mild COVID-19 (a few samples of this study predate the infection). Cell type and time point are not known. Sequenced material: PBMCs or a T cell subset sorted from them (not recorded which). The J gene is TRBJ2-3, the V gene TRBV5-1; TRBD2 matches at 8 bases. Here the CDR3 reads CASSPLGRGATDTQYF. As DNA, the CDR3 is TGCGCCAGCAGCCCTTTGGGGCGGGGGGCCACAGATACGCAGTATTTT.